A selection of T cell receptor beta chains follows, all from one sample in a study of T cell changes during pregnancy in multiple sclerosis. Profiling relied on immunoSEQ multiplex PCR, and the TCRdb table lists in-frame clones only, not all of them. The profile shows roughly 39,000 clones, around nine tenths of them singletons. The sequencing used CD4+ T cells from peripheral blood mononuclear cells, collected in the first trimester of pregnancy. These receptors originate from a female donor in good health, enrolled as a control in a pregnancy study. Both conserved end residues are part of each CDR3. Fields, in order: CDR3 protein, J gene, V gene, D gene. D genes are given only for firm matches.

CASRDTGGQPQHF,TRBJ1-5,TRBV6-6,NA
CASSPRTGFVEAFF,TRBJ1-1,TRBV7-8,TRBD1
CASSLASVQGSSYNSPLHF,TRBJ1-6,TRBV5-5,NA
CASSYLRTGTDTQYF,TRBJ2-3,TRBV6-6,TRBD1
CASSFSSPSPYGYTF,TRBJ1-2,TRBV5-1,NA
CASRTGGSSNEKLFF,TRBJ1-4,TRBV28,TRBD1
CASSVSGHHTQYF,TRBJ2-3,TRBV9,NA
CASSLVLEEVGKGYNYGYTF,TRBJ1-2,TRBV5-1,NA
CASSVLRGETQYF,TRBJ2-5,TRBV19,TRBD2
CASRQGEETQYF,TRBJ2-5,TRBV2,TRBD1
CASNRGQTYEQYF,TRBJ2-7,TRBV2,TRBD1
CASRPQGGSPEAFF,TRBJ1-1,TRBV2,TRBD1
CASGSGQSGVYNEQFF,TRBJ2-1,TRBV12-5,TRBD2
CASSLVPGTRQTQYF,TRBJ2-5,TRBV5-4,NA
CASIPGVQGSEAFF,TRBJ1-1,TRBV5-6,NA
CASSVDSGVRETQYF,TRBJ2-5,TRBV9,NA
CASSLRQGNTEAFF,TRBJ1-1,TRBV7-2,TRBD1
CASSARTAQIKEKLFF,TRBJ1-4,TRBV5-1,NA
CASSYGQGTGEQYF,TRBJ2-7,TRBV5-4,TRBD1
CASRDRGLNTDTQYF,TRBJ2-3,TRBV27,TRBD1
CASSLSYNEQFF,TRBJ2-1,TRBV7-3,NA
CAAQTGGKANTEAFF,TRBJ1-1,TRBV6-6,TRBD1
CASSSQGGNTEAFF,TRBJ1-1,TRBV7-2,NA
CASRRGGNSYEQYF,TRBJ2-7,TRBV7-2,TRBD2
CASSYSSYNSPLHF,TRBJ1-6,TRBV19,NA
CASSLQGPNTEAFF,TRBJ1-1,TRBV7-9,NA